The source of this T cell receptor (beta chain) is a study of T cell responses to AZD1222 COVID-19 vaccine. Libraries were prepared by immunoSEQ multiplex PCR; TCRdb keeps only in-frame clonotypes and omits some of them. This table holds fewer than 100,000 clones, 90% found once. The germline V and J ends were trimmed by 3 bases and 7 bases, with 6 bases remaining between them. Germline V lookup: CDR1 LNHDA, CDR2 SQIVND (reference sequence). CDR3 length: 12 residues. Concerning this clone itself: Antigen: not known.

The study's findings and limits: AZD1222 recipients seropositive at baseline numbered only six or seven. All repertoire sampling was performed exclusively after the peak T cell response. The study found Spike-specific TCR breadth and depth rose after two AZD1222 doses. There were vaccine-associated CD4 TCRs across spike, dominant at 160-218 and 743-854.

This receptor was identified in an adult in good health. The V gene is TRBV19, the J gene TRBJ2-2, with D maybe TRBD2 (5 bases). Specimen: peripheral blood, collected on day 0 of AZD1222 vaccination. The CDR3 sequence: CASSIGLGELFF. The CDR3 DNA sequence: TGTGCCAGTAGTATCGGACTCGGGGAGCTGTTTTTT.